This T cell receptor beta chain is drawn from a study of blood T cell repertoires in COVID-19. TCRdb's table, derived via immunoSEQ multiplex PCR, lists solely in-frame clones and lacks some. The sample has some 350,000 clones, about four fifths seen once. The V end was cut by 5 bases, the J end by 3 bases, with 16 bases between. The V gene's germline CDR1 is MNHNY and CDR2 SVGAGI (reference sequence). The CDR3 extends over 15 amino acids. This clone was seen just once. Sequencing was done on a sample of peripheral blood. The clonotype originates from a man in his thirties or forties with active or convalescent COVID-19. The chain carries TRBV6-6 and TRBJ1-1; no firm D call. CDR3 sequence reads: CASSDWTGVDTEAFF. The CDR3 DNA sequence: TGTGCCAGCAGTGACTGGACCGGGGTGGACACTGAAGCTTTCTTT.